A selection of T cell receptor beta chains follows, all from one sample in a study of T cells in Graves' hyperthyroidism and ophthalmopathy. TCRdb independently ran MiXCR on the multiplex PCR reads; one entry per CDR3 protein. Altogether approximately 530,000 distinct CDR3 sequences are present, over 15% being singletons, with the ten largest covering approximately 20%. Sequencing was performed on blood. The source is a woman under 30 with Graves' hyperthyroidism. Each CDR3 is given with its conserved first and last residue. Fields, in order: J gene, clone size, D gene, V gene, CDR3 DNA, CDR3 protein. D genes are given only for firm matches. A clone size is listed for some rows: how often the clone was seen (once, few, many), or a class if it is expanded.

>TRBJ2-1|many|.|TRBV29-1
TGCAGCGTTGAAGGACGGGCGGTTAGCTCCTACAATGAGCAGTTCTTC
CSVEGRAVSSYNEQFF
>TRBJ1-5|.|.|TRBV7-2
TGTGCCAGCAGCCTCCGGAGAGGCTTGGTTAATCAGCCCCAGCATTTT
CASSLRRGLVNQPQHF
>TRBJ2-7|many|.|TRBV7-9
TGTGCCAGCAGCTTTAGCGACAGGGGAGGGTACGAGCAGTACTTC
CASSFSDRGGYEQYF
>TRBJ1-5|few|.|TRBV7-8
TGTGCCAGCAGCTCAGGGGCTGGCCCGTTGGGGGCCCAGCATTTT
CASSSGAGPLGAQHF
>TRBJ1-4|few|TRBD1|TRBV10-2
TGCGCCAGCAACGACAGGGGGCCTGAAAAACTGTTTTTT
CASNDRGPEKLFF
>TRBJ1-1|few|.|TRBV10-3
TGTGCCATCAGTGAGACCGGGAACACTGAAGCTTTCTTT
CAISETGNTEAFF
>TRBJ1-6|.|.|TRBV30
TGTGCCTGGAGCCAGGGAACAGCCAATTCACCCCTCCACTTT
CAWSQGTANSPLHF
>TRBJ1-4|once|.|TRBV6-2/TRBV6-3
TGTGCCAGCAGTGGATCGGGAGGGAGTGAAAAACTGTTTTTT
CASSGSGGSEKLFF
>TRBJ2-1|few|TRBD2|TRBV6-1
TGTGCCAGCAGTGACTCTAGCGGGGGGAATGAGCAGTTCTTC
CASSDSSGGNEQFF
>TRBJ1-6|.|.|TRBV6-2/TRBV6-3
TGTGTCGCGTCGAGCTCCTATAATTCACCCCTCCACTTT
CVASSSYNSPLHF
>TRBJ1-2|few|.|TRBV29-1
TGCAGCGTTGAGGTAGAACGCGGCTACACCTTC
CSVEVERGYTF
>TRBJ2-5|many|TRBD2|TRBV3-1
TGTGCCAGCAGCGTACGCGGGGGGCAAGAGACCCAGTACTTC
CASSVRGGQETQYF
>TRBJ1-3|.|.|TRBV9
TGTGCCAGCAGCGGCGGGACACCCTTCTCTGGAAACACCATATATTTT
CASSGGTPFSGNTIYF
>TRBJ2-7|.|.|TRBV18
TGTGCCAGCTCACCAATGAGTGGGCTGGGCTCCTACGAGCAGTACTTC
CASSPMSGLGSYEQYF
>TRBJ2-5|many|TRBD2|TRBV12-3/TRBV12-4
TGTGCCAGCAGCCCGAGGGGGACTAGCCCAGAGACCCAGTACTTC
CASSPRGTSPETQYF
>TRBJ2-7|.|.|TRBV15
TGTGCCACCAGCAGCCACGGGACCGTATCCTACGAGCAGTACTTC
CATSSHGTVSYEQYF
>TRBJ2-1|.|.|TRBV6-1
TGTGCCAGTTCTCCTAGCTCCCTCCATGAGCAGTTCTTC
CASSPSSLHEQFF
>TRBJ2-1|many|TRBD1|TRBV7-3
TGTGCCAGCAGCTCCTCGGGACAGAACCCCTACAATGAGCAGTTCTTC
CASSSSGQNPYNEQFF
>TRBJ2-7|many|.|TRBV7-9
TGTGCCAGCAGATCAACGACAGGACGTCCCCACGAGCAGTACTTC
CASRSTTGRPHEQYF
>TRBJ2-4|many|TRBD2|TRBV7-2
TGTGCCAGCAGCTTCCAGCGGGGGGGCGAAAACATTCAGTACTTC
CASSFQRGGENIQYF
>TRBJ2-5|many|.|TRBV12-3/TRBV12-4
TGTGCCAGCAGCAACAGGGTGGAGACCCAGTACTTC
CASSNRVETQYF